This record concerns one T cell receptor beta chain sequence. The target antigen is unknown. This record comes from a study of T cells expressing NK-cell markers. TCRdb reanalyzed the 5' RACE reads and collapses them to one entry per CDR3 protein, without DNA. This listing includes 550,000 or so distinct CDR3 sequences. The CDR3 has 17 residues. The V gene's germline CDR1 is SGHDT and CDR2 YYEEEE. The study's findings and limits: For a few donors, these clonotypes were likewise the leading ones in the CD3+CD56-NKG2C+ fraction. Dominant NKG2C+ clonotypes in 5 or 6 donors made up about 1.0-8% of CD8+ T cells.

The specimen sequenced was blood T cells: a sorted CD56 or NKG2C T cell subset, CD4+ or CD8+ T cells, or bulk PBMC T cells (not recorded which). This clonotype originated in a man aged 18 to 30 in good health. This chain links TRBV5-6 with TRBJ2-5. This CDR3 reads CASSLAHGLGIRETQYF.